This TCR beta chain was identified in a study of control samples from healthy donors and cancer patients. This CDR3 has 12 residues. Trimming removed 1 base from V and 4 bases from J, with 4 bases in between. The germline CDR1 and CDR2 sequences are SEHNR and FQNEAQ (reference sequence). The table came from immunoSEQ multiplex PCR; TCRdb's copy has only in-frame clones and leaves some out. The sample shows about 140,000 clones, 91% of them seen only once. The clonotype was recovered from a man aged 18 to 29 in good health. The sequenced sample was blood. The V call is TRBV7-9, the J call TRBJ2-5; D gene uncertain. DNA of the CDR3: TGTGCCAGCAGCTTAGTTGGAGAGACCCAGTACTTC. It specifies CASSLVGETQYF.